This T cell receptor (beta chain) was recovered during a study of Graves' ophthalmopathy and Graves' hyperthyroidism (dated by TCRdb to 2017 to 2018). With respect to the entire study: Peripheral blood samples were taken at the time of initial diagnosis, before any treatment was given. To tell Graves' ophthalmopathy apart from Graves' hyperthyroidism, and to predict which patients would progress to ophthalmopathy, the study relied on TCR beta repertoire signatures. In total, approximately 130 blood samples were TCR-sequenced: fewer than 50 ophthalmopathy, some 80 hyperthyroidism and some 17 hyperthyroidism-to-ophthalmopathy patients. To explore V-J signatures that separate ophthalmopathy from hyperthyroidism, a discovery set of about a hundred patients was enrolled, consisting of about 45 with ophthalmopathy and 55 to 65 with stable hyperthyroidism. For independent validation, a separate cohort was made up of approximately 19 hyperthyroidism patients plus 17 patients who later progressed from hyperthyroidism to ophthalmopathy. In roughly six hyperthyroidism patients, the T-cell repertoires found in thyroid tissue were compared with those found in blood. After sampling, hyperthyroidism patients received methimazole starting at 30 mg daily, and ophthalmopathy patients received high-dose intravenous methylprednisolone. The 100 or so discovery patients were randomly divided into training and test sets at a 7:3 ratio. Results and caveats for the whole study, not just this receptor: No statistical method was used to predetermine the sample size, and group allocation was not hidden from the investigators. In cross-validation, the 13-signature model distinguished ophthalmopathy from stable hyperthyroidism with less than 90% sensitivity and over 81% specificity, while in the test set the corresponding values were approximately 79% and 70%. Most expanded thyroid clonotypes with a frequency above 0.001 also appeared in blood, which suggests that blood repertoires may reflect the immune response in the thyroid. In validation, the model predicted ophthalmopathy progression with nearly 71% sensitivity and roughly 78% specificity; around twelve predicted patients were CT-confirmed with GO in a median of approximately 6.5 months.

The CDR3 contains 14 residues, cysteine and phenylalanine counted. Only the CDR3 region is kept as DNA, spanning 42 bases read in frame from base 1. Unmatched junction bases come to 3, with V trimmed by 3 bases and J by 4 bases. Hyperthyroidism was defined as stable when no progression to ophthalmopathy occurred within 18 months of follow-up. Patients with hyperthyroidism were aged 18 to 65 years, had been newly diagnosed, and had a disease duration of less than 2 months. Patients with other autoimmune diseases, uncontrolled infections, pregnancy or lactation were excluded from the study. Diagnosis relied on clinical symptoms, serum thyroxine, TRAb, thyroid ultrasound and orbital computed tomography. Ficoll-Paque density gradient centrifugation was used to isolate PBMCs from approximately 10 ml of fresh peripheral blood. Total RNA was extracted with Trizol reagent and quality-checked on an Agilent 2100 Bioanalyzer.

On this clonotype: Its specific antigen is unknown. Base qualities are not provided; no much larger clone lies one nucleotide away.

For repertoire sequencing, TCR beta CDR3 regions were amplified from RNA transcripts. A first-round RT-PCR used HTBI primers with the Qiagen OneStep RT-PCR kit, followed by a second-round multiplex PCR, size selection and purification. Libraries were sequenced paired-end with 100 bp reads on an Illumina HiSeq2000. Turning to the authors' computational methods: SOAPnuke was used to process the reads, throwing out any read that had adapters, had uncalled bases, had a mean Phred below 15, or lacked an exact constant-primer or identifier match. COPE v1.2.5 was used to merge the high-quality paired reads. Unique nucleotide sequences were defined as clonotypes and aligned to IMGT TRB V, D and J references using MiTCR v1.1. The analysis was limited to V-J combinations with a frequency above 0.0001, which together covered more than 99% of repertoires. For each V-J combination, a TCR clonal expansion and chaos score was defined as the ratio of F50 clonal expansion to chaos observed in the TCRdist matrix. Features were reduced by Welch's t-statistics and random forest to around 13 V-J combinations, which fed a naive Bayes classifier. The Morisita-Horn index was used to measure how similar the thyroid and blood repertoires were. Using fastp at Q25 and MiXCR, TCRdb reprocessed the public reads and kept productive beta chains. Rows merge per CDR3 protein into single entries with the most common DNA and genes. These V and J calls derive from TCRdb rather than the authors' analysis. The sample data list 400,000 to 500,000 distinct CDR3 sequences, and around a fifth of these were observed just once. In total, the top ten clones hold approximately 3% of the sample.

What was sequenced was peripheral blood. This TCR was recovered from a woman aged 18-29 years with stable Graves' hyperthyroidism. Donor details come from another sample of the same person, matched by shared clones. The chain is assembled from TRBV12-3 or TRBV12-4 and TRBJ1-5, and 7 junctional nucleotides match TRBD1. The CDR3 loop reads CASSFGDRNQPQHF. In nucleotides, the sequence is TGTGCCAGCAGTTTCGGGGACAGAAATCAGCCCCAGCATTTT.